This passage covers 4 T cell receptor beta chains from one sample sequenced in a study of blood T cell repertoires in COVID-19. Produced via immunoSEQ multiplex PCR; TCRdb's table is partial and in-frame only. The top ten clones hold 1.5% to 2% of a sample with around 360,000 clones, about 90% of them seen once. What was sequenced was PBMCs or T cells enriched from blood (not recorded which). The receptors shown here come from a man aged 35 to 55 in a cohort exposed to, infected with or recovered from COVID-19 (not recorded which).

The CDR3 loop reads CASSQDFTAGGLYEQFF. The CDR3 coding sequence is TGTGCCAGCAGCCAAGATTTTACGGCGGGAGGGTTGTATGAGCAGTTCTTC. J is TRBJ2-1 and V is TRBV3-1 (or the pseudogene TRBV3-2), with 9 bases fitting TRBD2. Germline loops: CDR1 LGHDT, CDR2 YNNKEL (reference sequence). This CDR3 comprises 17 residues. J gave up 8 bases and V 0 bases, and 11 bases lay outside the gene matches.

The CDR3 reads CASSLAGGKEQYF. The CDR3 region has the DNA TGTGCCAGCAGCCTAGCGGGAGGTAAAGAGCAGTACTTC. This chain joins TRBV5-4 and TRBJ2-7; 11 bases match TRBD2. The V and J ends lost 4 bases and 7 bases, in that order; junction bases with no gene match: 4. Germline V gene data show CDR1 as SGHNT and CDR2 as YYREEE (reference sequence). CDR3 length equals 13 residues.

CDR3 protein: CASSLVSPSASGTDTQYF. CDR3 sequence (DNA): TGCGCCAGCAGCTTGGTTAGTCCCTCGGCTAGCGGCACAGATACGCAGTATTTT. This chain joins TRBV5-1 and TRBJ2-3, with a possible D match to TRBD2 (6 bases). Germline V gene data show CDR1 as SGHRS and CDR2 as YFSETQ. This CDR3 has 18 amino acids. With 0 bases removed from V and 1 base from J, the gap between germline ends came to 18 bases.

The chain employs TRBV5-1 and TRBJ1-1, with no clear D. The CDR3 is made up of 14 amino acids. The V end was cut by 0 bases, the J end by 0 bases, with 6 bases between. The germline gives CDR1 SGHRS, CDR2 YFSETQ. The CDR3 DNA follows: TGCGCCAGCAGCTTGGTAGCATTGAACACTGAAGCTTTCTTT. Residues: CASSLVALNTEAFF.